A single TCR beta chain is shown here with its context. Its antigen remains unidentified. MiXCR, run by TCRdb on the RT-PCR reads, gives a single entry per CDR3 protein. The repertoire holds 400,000 to 550,000 distinct CDR3 sequences, roughly 25% seen once, with 1.5% to 2% in the top ten. Germline CDR1 MNHNS, CDR2 SASEGT. This CDR3 has 15 amino acids. The ends were cut back, 6 bases at V and 5 bases at J, with 17 bases in the middle. This sample is drawn from a study of response to subunit inactivated influenza vaccine. Study-level points and caveats: Few new T cells, the authors suggested, are recruited by each seasonal influenza vaccination.

This clonotype originated in a man aged 50 to 60 who received an inactivated influenza vaccine. Source: CD4+ T cells sorted from PBMCs, taken 4 to 6 days after vaccination. The chain has TRBV6-1 and TRBJ1-5, with D unclear. CDR3 bases: TGTGCCAGCAGCGCCGGGTCCCGCCGGGATCAGCCCCAGCATTTT. This gives the protein CASSAGSRRDQPQHF.